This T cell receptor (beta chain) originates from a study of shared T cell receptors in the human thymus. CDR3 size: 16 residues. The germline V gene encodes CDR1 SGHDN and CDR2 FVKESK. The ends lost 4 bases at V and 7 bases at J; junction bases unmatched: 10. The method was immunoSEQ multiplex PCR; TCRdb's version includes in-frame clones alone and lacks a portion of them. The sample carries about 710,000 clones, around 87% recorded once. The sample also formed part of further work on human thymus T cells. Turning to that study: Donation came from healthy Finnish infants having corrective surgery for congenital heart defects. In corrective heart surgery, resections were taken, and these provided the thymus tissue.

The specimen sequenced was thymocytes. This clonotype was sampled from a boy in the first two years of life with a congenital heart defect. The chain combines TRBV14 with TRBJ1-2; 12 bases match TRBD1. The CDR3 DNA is TGTGCCAGCAGCCCACGGGGACAGGGGGCGCGTCGTGGCTACACCTTC. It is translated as CASSPRGQGARRGYTF. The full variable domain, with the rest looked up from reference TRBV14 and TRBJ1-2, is EAGVTQFPSHSVIEKGQTVTLRCDPISGHDNLYWYRRVMGKEIKFLLHFVKESKQDESGMPNNRFLAERTGGTYSTLKVQPAELEDSGVYFCASSPRGQGARRGYTFGSGTRLTVV.